Listed here are 29 T cell receptor beta chains from one sample, sequenced in a study of blood T cell repertoires in COVID-19. Method: immunoSEQ multiplex PCR; TCRdb's copy keeps in-frame clones and lacks some. The table shows hundreds of thousands of clones, with about 91% occurring only once. Specimen: peripheral blood. These receptors were taken from a woman in her sixties with acute or convalescent COVID-19.

V is TRBV13 and J is TRBJ1-2; D possibly corresponds to TRBD1 (5 bases). The V gene lost 5 bases and the J gene lost 14 bases, with 18 bases spanning the gap. Germline values: CDR1 PRHDT, CDR2 FYEKMQ (reference sequence). The CDR3 is 12 residues long. CDR3 coding DNA: TGTGCCAGCAGCGCAGGGACCACGGGGGAAACCTTC. This codes for CASSAGTTGETF.

This clone was detected once. This chain connects TRBV18 to TRBJ2-1; D is uncertain. The germline gives CDR1 KGHSH, CDR2 LQKENI. Trimming took 11 bases from V and 0 from J, leaving 8 bases between them. The CDR3 sequence is 12 residues long. CDR3 amino acids: CAGPSSYNEQFF. The CDR3 DNA sequence: TGTGCCGGGCCGAGCTCCTACAATGAGCAGTTCTTC. Together with reference TRBV18 and TRBJ2-1, the CDR3 gives the full variable domain: NAGVMQNPRHLVRRRGQEARLRCSPMKGHSHVYWYRQLPEEGLKFMVYLQKENIIDESGMPKERFSAEFPKEGPSILRIQQVVRGDSAAYFCAGPSSYNEQFFGPGTRLTVL.

The chain uses TRBV10-3 and TRBJ2-7, with a weak D call TRBD2 (6 bases). From germline, CDR1 is ENHRY and CDR2 SYGVKD. With 2 bases removed from V and 5 bases from J, the gap between germline ends came to 19 bases. The CDR3 runs 16 residues. CDR3 amino acids: CAISEGPAGRTNEQYF. The CDR3 DNA reads TGTGCCATCAGTGAGGGACCTGCGGGACGGACGAACGAGCAGTACTTC.

The chain is built from TRBV21-1 and TRBJ2-7; the D call in the table, TRBD1, was not verified against the DNA. TRBV21-1 is marked as a pseudogene. The CDR3 loop spans 13 amino acids. This CDR3 reads CASSNPHSYEQYF. In nucleotides, the CDR3 is TGTGCCAGCAGCAACCCCCACTCCTACGAGCAGTACTTC.

The chain carries TRBV28 and TRBJ1-2; D is unresolved. V lost 5 bases, J lost 2 bases, and 12 bases lay in between. This CDR3 has 14 residues. The germline V gene encodes CDR1 MDHEN and CDR2 SYDVKM. The CDR3 reads CASSLGWANYGYTF. The CDR3 nucleotides read TGTGCCAGCAGTCTCGGTTGGGCGAACTATGGCTACACCTTC.

The chain is built from TRBV28 and TRBJ1-5, with TRBD1 matching over 8 bases. The CDR3 has 15 residues. Germline assignment: CDR1 MDHEN and CDR2 SYDVKM. Trimming removed 5 bases from V and 4 bases from J; junction bases left unmatched: 7. CDR3 residues: CASSRDRGSNQPQHF. CDR3 nucleotide sequence: TGTGCCAGCAGTCGAGACAGGGGATCAAATCAGCCCCAGCATTTT.

The genes are TRBV3-1 (or the pseudogene TRBV3-2) and TRBJ2-5; 14 positions agree with TRBD2. The germline CDR1 and CDR2 sequences are LGHDT and YNNKEL (reference sequence). V dropped 3 bases and J dropped 9; count of bases not matched to a gene: 3. This CDR3 is built from 14 residues. In DNA, the CDR3 is TGTGCCAGCAGCCAGGGACTAGCGGGAGAAGCCCAGTACTTC. This translates into CASSQGLAGEAQYF.

CDR3 region: CASSLESGVSTEAFF. The DNA of the CDR3 is TGTGCCAGCAGTTTAGAGTCAGGGGTAAGCACTGAAGCTTTCTTT. This sequence joins TRBV28 and TRBJ1-1, with D perhaps matching TRBD1 (6 bases). Germline values: CDR1 MDHEN, CDR2 SYDVKM. This CDR3 comprises 15 residues. V was clipped by 2 bases and J by 4 bases, with 14 bases between them.

The gene calls are TRBV4-3 and TRBJ1-4; no firm D call. CDR1 and CDR2 (germline): LGHNA, YSLEER. V was pared by 0 bases and J by 0 bases, with 17 bases between. This CDR3 contains 19 residues. In DNA form, the CDR3 reads TGCGCCAGCAGCCAAGATTCACAGAGTGTAGTTGCAACTAATGAAAAACTGTTTTTT. The encoded protein is CASSQDSQSVVATNEKLFF.

The chain couples TRBV11-3 to TRBJ2-2, with 9 bases identical to TRBD2. The V gene end was trimmed by 5 bases and the J gene end by 6 bases; junction bases not matched to a gene: 1. In germline, CDR1 is SGHNT, CDR2 YENEEA. The CDR3 spans 13 residues. The CDR3 here is CASSKRGAGELFF. CDR3 coding DNA: TGTGCCAGCAGCAAGCGGGGGGCCGGGGAGCTGTTTTTT.

The CDR3: CASSLKGGSTEAFF. The CDR3 DNA reads TGCGCCAGCAGCTTAAAGGGCGGGAGCACTGAAGCTTTCTTT. The chain has TRBV5-1 and TRBJ1-1; D remains ambiguous. The length of the CDR3 is 14 residues. Germline V lookup: CDR1 SGHRS, CDR2 YFSETQ. V shed 2 bases and J shed 4 bases, with 12 bases lying between them.

This clone showed up just once. The chain has TRBV19 and TRBJ1-2; a possible D gene is TRBD1 (6 bases). CDR1 is LNHDA, CDR2 SQIVND, per germline (reference sequence). The CDR3 runs to 14 residues. The ends were cut back, 2 bases at V and 2 bases at J, with 9 bases in the middle. In DNA, the CDR3 is TGTGCCAGTAGTATACTGACAGGAAACTATGGCTACACCTTC. This sequence encodes CASSILTGNYGYTF.

V is TRBV4-1 and J is TRBJ1-5, with TRBD1 matching over 7 bases. This CDR3 spans 15 amino acids. Germline V gene data show CDR1 as MGHRA and CDR2 as YSYEKL. Trimming at V came to 3 bases and at J to 6 bases, leaving 8 bases not matched to a gene. Written as DNA, the CDR3 is TGCGCCAGCAGCCAGGGGTCAGGGGGAAGTCAGCCCCAGCATTTT. Translated, it gives CASSQGSGGSQPQHF.

This rearrangement joins TRBV6-5 to TRBJ2-1; 12 bases line up with TRBD2. V shed 6 bases and J 4 bases; nucleotides not matched to a gene: 4. Germline V gene lookup returns CDR1 MNHEY and CDR2 SVGAGI. This CDR3 contains 15 residues. The CDR3 loop reads CASRHGLAGYNEQFF. In DNA form, the CDR3 reads TGTGCCAGCAGGCACGGACTAGCGGGGTACAATGAGCAGTTCTTC.

V gene TRBV7-3 combines with J gene TRBJ1-2, with 11 positions matching TRBD1. CDR1 is SGHTA and CDR2 is FQGTGA in the germline V gene. Unmatched junction bases numbered 6, after V lost 5 bases and J lost 4 bases. The CDR3 runs 15 residues. The chain's CDR3 is CASSIGQGAGYGYTF. DNA for the CDR3: TGTGCCAGCAGCATCGGACAGGGGGCCGGCTATGGCTACACCTTC. The variable domain in full, with the rest retrieved from reference TRBV7-3 and TRBJ1-2, is GAGVSQTPSNKVTEKGKYVELRCDPISGHTALYWYRQSLGQGPEFLIYFQGTGAADDSGLPNDRFFAVRPEGSVSTLKIQRTERGDSAVYLCASSIGQGAGYGYTFGSGTRLTVV.

V and J are TRBV20-1 and TRBJ1-1; maybe TRBD1 (6 bases). This CDR3 region has 16 residues. Germline values: CDR1 DFQATT, CDR2 SNEGSKA (reference sequence). V gave up 3 bases and J gave up 1 base, with 18 bases separating them. CDR3 in amino acids: CSASRVSGQPNTEAFF. CDR3 nucleotides: TGCAGTGCTAGTAGGGTATCTGGACAGCCGAACACTGAAGCTTTCTTT.

CDR3: CASSLEPGVRTDTQYF. The CDR3, as DNA: TGCGCCAGCAGCTTGGAACCGGGAGTTAGGACAGATACGCAGTATTTT. The chain couples TRBV5-1 to TRBJ2-3; D may be TRBD2 (6 bases). The V end lost 0 bases, the J end lost 3 bases, and 14 bases lay between the germline ends. Germline loops: CDR1 SGHRS, CDR2 YFSETQ. The CDR3 is made up of 16 amino acids.

This rearrangement joins TRBV19 to TRBJ2-2, with unresolved D. The germline V and J ends were trimmed by 7 bases and 0 bases, with 6 bases remaining between them. Germline V gives CDR1 LNHDA, CDR2 SQIVND (reference sequence). This CDR3 has 13 residues. The CDR3: CASKASNTGELFF. For the CDR3, the DNA is TGTGCCAGTAAAGCTTCGAACACCGGGGAGCTGTTTTTT.

This clone was seen a single time. CDR3 in amino acids: CASSPDSLGTDTQYF. CDR3 DNA sequence: TGTGCCAGCAGCCCGGACTCGCTCGGCACAGATACGCAGTATTTT. The rearrangement joins TRBV7-2 to TRBJ2-3; D may be TRBD2 (5 bases). V lost 5 bases and J 1 base, leaving 13 bases between the germline ends. This CDR3 contains 15 residues. The germline V gene has CDR1 SGHTA and CDR2 FQGNSA.

The chain is built from TRBV28 and TRBJ2-1, with 11 bases that match TRBD2. The CDR3 sequence is 16 residues long. The V gene end was trimmed by 6 bases and the J gene end by 3 bases; junction bases not matched to a gene: 7. Germline V gene lookup returns CDR1 MDHEN and CDR2 SYDVKM. CDR3 amino acids: CASRRRGLAGYNEQFF. The CDR3 region has the DNA TGTGCCAGCAGACGCCGTGGACTAGCGGGCTACAATGAGCAGTTCTTC.

The chain is built from TRBV7-8 and TRBJ2-3; 9 nucleotides agree with TRBD2. J was trimmed by 4 bases and V by 5 bases; bases with no gene match: 7. CDR1 SGHVS and CDR2 FQNEAQ come from the germline V gene. This CDR3 spans 15 amino acids. CDR3: CASSLLAGDADTQYF. The CDR3 nucleotides are TGTGCCAGCAGCCTCTTAGCGGGAGACGCAGATACGCAGTATTTT. Full variable domain (rest looked up from reference TRBV7-8 and TRBJ2-3): GAGVSQSPRYKVAKRGQDVALRCDPISGHVSLFWYQQALGQGPEFLTYFQNEAQLDKSGLPSDRFFAERPEGSVSTLKIQRTQQEDSAVYLCASSLLAGDADTQYFGPGTRLTVL.

The chain is built from TRBV28 and TRBJ1-4; TRBD1 might be the D (5 bases). CDR3 length: 13 residues. Looked up from germline, CDR1 is MDHEN and CDR2 is SYDVKM. The ends were cut back, 6 bases at V and 7 bases at J, with 12 bases in the middle. CDR3 sequence: CASSPRQFEKLFF. The CDR3 nucleotides read TGTGCCAGCAGCCCCCGACAGTTTGAAAAACTGTTTTTT.

This clone was found once. This sequence joins TRBV6-5 and TRBJ1-1, with 8 bases aligning to TRBD1. Trimming removed 5 bases from V and 6 bases from J; junction bases left unmatched: 8. The CDR3 is 14 residues long. CDR1 and CDR2 (germline): MNHEY, SVGAGI. CDR3 loop: CASSKLDRGAEAFF. The CDR3 DNA reads TGTGCCAGCAGTAAACTAGACAGGGGCGCTGAAGCTTTCTTT.

The V and J genes are TRBV27 and TRBJ2-3, with a possible D match to TRBD1 (5 bases). Per germline, CDR1 MNHEY and CDR2 SMNVEV (reference sequence). The CDR3 length is 15 residues. Trimming shortened V by 6 bases and J by 1 base, and 14 bases separated the two germline ends. This CDR3 reads CASSWAGWGTDTQYF. The CDR3 nucleotides are TGTGCCAGCAGCTGGGCAGGGTGGGGCACAGATACGCAGTATTTT.

The gene calls are TRBV6-5 and TRBJ2-7; possible D gene TRBD2, 5 bases. V gave up 5 bases and J gave up 0 bases, with 14 bases separating them. CDR3 size: 15 residues. Germline V gene data show CDR1 as MNHEY and CDR2 as SVGAGI. DNA for the CDR3: TGTGCCAGCAGTAGAGATCGGGGAACCTCCTACGAGCAGTACTTC. Amino acid sequence: CASSRDRGTSYEQYF.

The rearrangement joins TRBV2 to TRBJ2-4; TRBD2 might be the D (5 bases). This CDR3 is 15 amino acids long. V lost 5 bases, J lost 0 bases, and 11 bases lay in between. CDR1 and CDR2 (germline): SNHLY, FYNNEI. The DNA of the CDR3 is TGTGCCAGCAGTATGGAGGTTCTAGCCAAAAACATTCAGTACTTC. This translates into CASSMEVLAKNIQYF.

CDR3 loop: CASSFHAGAVSSYEQYF. CDR3 bases: TGCGCCAGCAGCTTTCACGCGGGGGCTGTTAGTTCCTACGAGCAGTACTTC. The chain links TRBV5-1 to TRBJ2-7; a possible D gene is TRBD2 (7 bases). Germline V gene data show CDR1 as SGHRS and CDR2 as YFSETQ. V gave up 2 bases and J gave up 1 base, with 19 bases separating them. The CDR3 loop spans 17 amino acids.

This clone showed up just a few times. The same CDR3 arises from other DNA sequences in this sample as well. The CDR3 protein is CASSLGTGNPYEQYF. CDR3 coding DNA: TGTGCCAGCTCACTCGGGACAGGGAATCCCTACGAGCAGTACTTC. V is TRBV18 and J is TRBJ2-7, with TRBD1 identical over 9 bases. The length of the CDR3 is 15 residues. From germline, CDR1 is KGHSH and CDR2 LQKENI. The J segment lost 2 bases and the V segment lost 4 bases, leaving 6 bases of the junction unmatched.

The V and J genes are TRBV15 and TRBJ2-2; 8 positions agree with TRBD1. The length of the CDR3 is 16 residues. The V gene end was trimmed by 6 bases and the J gene end by 1 base; junction bases not matched to a gene: 7. Germline CDR1 reads LNHNV; CDR2 reads YYDKDF (reference sequence). The CDR3 bases are TGTGCCACCAGTCCAACAGGGGGAATGAACACCGGGGAGCTGTTTTTT. Protein sequence: CATSPTGGMNTGELFF.